This is a list of T cell receptor beta chains from one sample in a study of vaccination and CD4 T cells after COVID-19. Each CDR3 protein is one row after TCRdb ran MiXCR on the PCR reads. This table holds 15,000 or so distinct CDR3 sequences, around 56% found once. Their recognized antigens are unknown. Sequencing was carried out using CD4+ T cells from blood, cultured in vitro. These receptors originate from a human donor who had recovered from COVID-19. The CDR3 runs from the conserved cysteine through the conserved F or W. A D gene is named only where the DNA matches it firmly. The listing skips clone size in some rows; elsewhere it reads once, few, many or a size class.

J gene: TRBJ1-6
clone size: NA
D gene: TRBD1
V gene: TRBV5-1
CDR3 protein: CASTPGTGASPLHF
CDR3 DNA: TGCGCCAGCACCCCCGGGACAGGGGCTTCACCCCTCCACTTT

J gene: TRBJ1-3
clone size: NA
D gene: NA
V gene: TRBV6-5
CDR3 protein: CASSSGTGNTIYF
CDR3 DNA: TGTGCCAGCAGTTCAGGGACTGGAAACACCATATATTTT

J gene: TRBJ2-5
clone size: few
D gene: NA
V gene: TRBV27
CDR3 protein: CASSLSGQETQYF
CDR3 DNA: TGTGCCAGCAGTTTAAGCGGCCAGGAGACCCAGTACTTC

J gene: TRBJ2-5
clone size: NA
D gene: TRBD2
V gene: TRBV24-1
CDR3 protein: CATSELAEEAETQYF
CDR3 DNA: TGTGCCACCAGTGAACTAGCGGAGGAGGCAGAGACCCAGTACTTC

J gene: TRBJ2-5
clone size: NA
D gene: NA
V gene: TRBV6-8
CDR3 protein: CASSYSGAAERQETQYF
CDR3 DNA: TGTGCCAGCAGTTACTCGGGGGCTGCGGAGCGCCAAGAGACCCAGTACTTC

J gene: TRBJ1-1
clone size: few
D gene: NA
V gene: TRBV19
CDR3 protein: CASTDLSGNTEAFF
CDR3 DNA: TGTGCCAGTACCGACCTGAGCGGGAACACTGAAGCTTTCTTT

J gene: TRBJ2-7
clone size: NA
D gene: TRBD1
V gene: TRBV29-1
CDR3 protein: CSARDRGPSYEQYF
CDR3 DNA: TGCAGCGCCCGGGACAGGGGTCCCTCCTACGAGCAGTACTTC

J gene: TRBJ2-1
clone size: once
D gene: NA
V gene: TRBV5-5
CDR3 protein: CASSLEAGSYYNEQFF
CDR3 DNA: TGTGCCAGCAGCTTGGAGGCAGGGTCGTACTACAATGAGCAGTTCTTC

J gene: TRBJ2-5
clone size: NA
D gene: NA
V gene: TRBV20-1
CDR3 protein: CSARSGAETQYF
CDR3 DNA: TGCAGTGCTAGGTCCGGGGCTGAGACCCAGTACTTC

J gene: TRBJ2-6
clone size: NA
D gene: NA
V gene: TRBV6-1
CDR3 protein: CASVGQGANVLTF
CDR3 DNA: TGTGCCAGCGTAGGACAGGGGGCCAACGTCCTGACTTTC

J gene: TRBJ2-7
clone size: NA
D gene: TRBD1
V gene: TRBV20-1
CDR3 protein: CSARDGTGLSYEQYF
CDR3 DNA: TGCAGTGCTAGAGATGGGACAGGACTCTCCTACGAGCAGTACTTC

J gene: TRBJ1-4
clone size: once
D gene: NA
V gene: TRBV7-6
CDR3 protein: CASSGLGGANEKLFF
CDR3 DNA: TGTGCCAGCAGCGGCCTCGGGGGGGCTAATGAAAAACTGTTTTTT

J gene: TRBJ2-5
clone size: NA
D gene: NA
V gene: TRBV2
CDR3 protein: CASSPTGSETQYF
CDR3 DNA: TGTGCCAGCAGTCCAACAGGGTCGGAGACCCAGTACTTC

J gene: TRBJ2-5
clone size: NA
D gene: TRBD2
V gene: TRBV7-7
CDR3 protein: CASSLGLAGAETQYF
CDR3 DNA: TGTGCCAGCAGCTTAGGACTAGCGGGAGCAGAGACCCAGTACTTC

J gene: TRBJ2-1
clone size: NA
D gene: TRBD2
V gene: TRBV20-1
CDR3 protein: CSAFGRAYNEQFF
CDR3 DNA: TGCAGTGCTTTCGGGAGGGCCTACAATGAGCAGTTCTTC

J gene: TRBJ2-5
clone size: NA
D gene: TRBD2
V gene: TRBV6-5
CDR3 protein: CASSYSSGNQETQYF
CDR3 DNA: TGTGCCAGCAGTTACTCGAGCGGGAATCAAGAGACCCAGTACTTC

J gene: TRBJ2-7
clone size: few
D gene: TRBD2
V gene: TRBV20-1
CDR3 protein: CSARGSGLASYEQYF
CDR3 DNA: TGCAGTGCTAGGGGCTCTGGACTAGCGTCCTACGAGCAGTACTTC

J gene: TRBJ2-1
clone size: NA
D gene: TRBD2
V gene: TRBV12-3/TRBV12-4
CDR3 protein: CASSLVGQGLDNEQFF
CDR3 DNA: TGTGCCAGCAGTTTGGTTGGTCAGGGACTAGACAATGAGCAGTTCTTC

J gene: TRBJ1-2
clone size: NA
D gene: TRBD1
V gene: TRBV10-3
CDR3 protein: CANAQSGGYYGYTF
CDR3 DNA: TGTGCCAACGCACAATCAGGGGGCTACTATGGCTACACCTTC

J gene: TRBJ1-2
clone size: NA
D gene: NA
V gene: TRBV6-1
CDR3 protein: CASRRGVRNYGYTF
CDR3 DNA: TGTGCCAGCAGGAGGGGGGTGAGGAACTATGGCTACACCTTC

J gene: TRBJ2-1
clone size: once
D gene: TRBD1
V gene: TRBV2
CDR3 protein: CASYGQGGNEQFF
CDR3 DNA: TGTGCCAGCTATGGACAGGGGGGGAATGAGCAGTTCTTC

J gene: TRBJ2-3
clone size: NA
D gene: TRBD2
V gene: TRBV20-1
CDR3 protein: CSARGAGREADTQYF
CDR3 DNA: TGCAGTGCTAGAGGGGCGGGGCGGGAGGCAGATACGCAGTATTTT

J gene: TRBJ1-4
clone size: NA
D gene: NA
V gene: TRBV7-3
CDR3 protein: CARDNQVATNEKLFF
CDR3 DNA: TGTGCCAGGGACAACCAGGTCGCAACTAATGAAAAACTGTTTTTT

J gene: TRBJ1-2
clone size: NA
D gene: TRBD1
V gene: TRBV6-1
CDR3 protein: CASSHRGSGYTF
CDR3 DNA: TGTGCCAGCAGTCACAGGGGTTCTGGCTACACCTTC

J gene: TRBJ2-5
clone size: large
D gene: NA
V gene: TRBV7-3
CDR3 protein: CASSFGVGETQYF
CDR3 DNA: TGTGCCAGCAGCTTTGGGGTCGGGGAGACCCAGTACTTC

J gene: TRBJ1-5
clone size: NA
D gene: NA
V gene: TRBV6-1
CDR3 protein: CASSTGNQPQHF
CDR3 DNA: TGTGCCAGCTCGACGGGCAATCAGCCCCAGCATTTT

J gene: TRBJ2-2
clone size: NA
D gene: TRBD2
V gene: TRBV7-9
CDR3 protein: CASSVSGRVNTGELFF
CDR3 DNA: TGTGCCAGCAGCGTTAGCGGGAGGGTTAACACCGGGGAGCTGTTTTTT

J gene: TRBJ1-2
clone size: few
D gene: TRBD1
V gene: TRBV7-8
CDR3 protein: CASSLQGAGYTF
CDR3 DNA: TGTGCCAGCAGCTTACAGGGGGCTGGCTACACCTTC

J gene: TRBJ2-2
clone size: NA
D gene: NA
V gene: TRBV11-3
CDR3 protein: CASTGETGELFF
CDR3 DNA: TGTGCCAGCACCGGAGAGACCGGGGAGCTGTTTTTT

J gene: TRBJ2-7
clone size: few
D gene: NA
V gene: TRBV4-1
CDR3 protein: CASSQWGSRESYEQYF
CDR3 DNA: TGCGCCAGCAGCCAATGGGGGTCCAGGGAATCCTACGAGCAGTACTTC

J gene: TRBJ2-1
clone size: NA
D gene: TRBD2
V gene: TRBV7-7
CDR3 protein: CASSLETGGSEQFF
CDR3 DNA: TGTGCCAGCAGCTTAGAAACGGGAGGGAGTGAGCAGTTCTTC

J gene: TRBJ2-7
clone size: NA
D gene: NA
V gene: TRBV27
CDR3 protein: CASSLSGTFYEQYF
CDR3 DNA: TGTGCCAGCAGTTTATCAGGGACATTCTACGAGCAGTACTTC

J gene: TRBJ2-1
clone size: NA
D gene: TRBD2
V gene: TRBV20-1
CDR3 protein: CSARLAGPYNEQFF
CDR3 DNA: TGCAGTGCAAGACTAGCGGGCCCCTACAATGAGCAGTTCTTC

J gene: TRBJ2-3
clone size: NA
D gene: NA
V gene: TRBV7-3
CDR3 protein: CASSLGRPDTQYF
CDR3 DNA: TGTGCCAGCAGCCTGGGCAGGCCAGATACGCAGTATTTT

J gene: TRBJ1-1
clone size: few
D gene: NA
V gene: TRBV28
CDR3 protein: CASSLTDGTEAFF
CDR3 DNA: TGTGCCAGCAGTTTAACGGATGGCACTGAAGCTTTCTTT

J gene: TRBJ2-3
clone size: NA
D gene: TRBD1
V gene: TRBV19
CDR3 protein: CASSRNRGSTDTQYF
CDR3 DNA: TGTGCCAGTAGCCGAAACAGGGGGAGCACAGATACGCAGTATTTT

J gene: TRBJ1-1
clone size: NA
D gene: TRBD1
V gene: TRBV29-1
CDR3 protein: CSVDRGRRANTEAFF
CDR3 DNA: TGCAGCGTGGACAGGGGGCGGAGGGCGAACACTGAAGCTTTCTTT

J gene: TRBJ2-5
clone size: NA
D gene: TRBD2
V gene: TRBV7-3
CDR3 protein: CTSSRAGRKETQYF
CDR3 DNA: TGTACCAGCAGCCGAGCGGGAAGAAAAGAGACCCAGTACTTC

J gene: TRBJ2-3
clone size: few
D gene: NA
V gene: TRBV6-1
CDR3 protein: CASRDSNTDTQYF
CDR3 DNA: TGTGCCAGCAGAGACTCCAACACAGATACGCAGTATTTT